This is a list of T cell receptor beta chains from one sample in a study of T cell changes during pregnancy in multiple sclerosis. This table comes from immunoSEQ multiplex PCR, and its TCRdb copy is limited to in-frame clones, with some not included. The profile covers tens of thousands of clones, with just under 90% appearing a single time and approximately 5.3% taken by the ten largest. The material sequenced was peripheral blood from another person, used as feeder cells. The receptors come from a human donor whose cells served as feeder cells for cultures in a pregnancy study. Both conserved end residues are part of each CDR3. Fields, in order: clone size, V gene, J gene, D gene, CDR3 DNA, CDR3 protein. D genes are given only for firm matches. The size of a clone is reported for some rows only, either as once, few or many, or as a class for expanded clones.

clone size: -; V gene: TRBV19; J gene: TRBJ1-2; D gene: TRBD1; CDR3 DNA: TGTGCCAGTAGTCTGCGCCCGGGACAGGCGCATACTAACTATGGCTACACCTTC; CDR3 protein: CASSLRPGQAHTNYGYTF
clone size: -; V gene: TRBV2; J gene: TRBJ2-1; D gene: -; CDR3 DNA: TGTGCCAGCAGGCCCCGGGACCTTTACAATGAGCAGTTCTTC; CDR3 protein: CASRPRDLYNEQFF
clone size: once; V gene: TRBV5-6; J gene: TRBJ1-6; D gene: -; CDR3 DNA: TGTGCCAGCAGCTTGGGGGCAGGGAGCCCTGGTAGGAGTTCACCCCTCCACTTT; CDR3 protein: CASSLGAGSPGRSSPLHF
clone size: -; V gene: TRBV5-1; J gene: TRBJ2-5; D gene: TRBD1; CDR3 DNA: TGCGCCAGCAGCCCCGGGACAGGGGCTCGGGAGACCCAGTACTTC; CDR3 protein: CASSPGTGARETQYF
clone size: -; V gene: TRBV9; J gene: TRBJ1-2; D gene: -; CDR3 DNA: TGTGCCAGCAGCGTAGGACAGGCTACGTATGGCTACACCTTC; CDR3 protein: CASSVGQATYGYTF
clone size: -; V gene: TRBV7-3; J gene: TRBJ2-1; D gene: -; CDR3 DNA: TGTGCCAGCAGCTCGGGAGTGGGCCATGAGCAGTTCTTC; CDR3 protein: CASSSGVGHEQFF
clone size: -; V gene: TRBV4-3; J gene: TRBJ1-2; D gene: -; CDR3 DNA: TGCGCCAGCAGCCACCTCCGGACAGCCTATGGCTACACCTTC; CDR3 protein: CASSHLRTAYGYTF
clone size: -; V gene: TRBV4-1; J gene: TRBJ1-2; D gene: -; CDR3 DNA: TGCGCCAGCAGCCGACCCGACAGGAACTATGGCTACACCTTC; CDR3 protein: CASSRPDRNYGYTF
clone size: -; V gene: TRBV6-5; J gene: TRBJ1-6; D gene: -; CDR3 DNA: TGTGCCAGCAGTTACACAGGACAGTATAATTCACCCCTCCACTTT; CDR3 protein: CASSYTGQYNSPLHF
clone size: once; V gene: TRBV4-3; J gene: TRBJ1-5; D gene: -; CDR3 DNA: TGCGCCAGCAGCCGCGGGGGAGGGGATGATCAGCCCCAGCATTTT; CDR3 protein: CASSRGGGDDQPQHF
clone size: -; V gene: TRBV5-1; J gene: TRBJ2-5; D gene: -; CDR3 DNA: TGCGCCAGCAGCCCGCTAGCGAACCAAGAGACCCAGTACTTC; CDR3 protein: CASSPLANQETQYF
clone size: few; V gene: TRBV7-2; J gene: TRBJ2-7; D gene: TRBD1; CDR3 DNA: TGTGCCAGCAGCCCCCGACAGGGTTCCTACGAGCAGTACTTC; CDR3 protein: CASSPRQGSYEQYF
clone size: once; V gene: TRBV2; J gene: TRBJ1-4; D gene: TRBD1; CDR3 DNA: TGTGCCAGCAGCGGACAGGGGAGATCTACTAATGAAAAACTGTTTTTT; CDR3 protein: CASSGQGRSTNEKLFF
clone size: -; V gene: TRBV7-8; J gene: TRBJ2-2; D gene: TRBD2; CDR3 DNA: TGTGCCAGCAGCTTAGCATTGAGACTAGCGGGAGCAAGGACCGGGGAGCTGTTTTTT; CDR3 protein: CASSLALRLAGARTGELFF
clone size: -; V gene: TRBV6-1; J gene: TRBJ2-4; D gene: -; CDR3 DNA: TGTGCCAGCAGTGAGGAACTAGCCAAAAACATTCAGTACTTC; CDR3 protein: CASSEELAKNIQYF
clone size: -; V gene: TRBV30; J gene: TRBJ1-4; D gene: -; CDR3 DNA: TGTGCCTGGAGTGTACTCGGGTATGGAGCAACTAATGAAAAACTGTTTTTT; CDR3 protein: CAWSVLGYGATNEKLFF
clone size: -; V gene: TRBV4-1; J gene: TRBJ1-1; D gene: -; CDR3 DNA: TGCGCCAGCAGCCAAGATAGGGGGTACAAGGGCACTGAAGCTTTCTTT; CDR3 protein: CASSQDRGYKGTEAFF
clone size: -; V gene: TRBV5-1; J gene: TRBJ2-7; D gene: -; CDR3 DNA: TGCGCCAGCAGCTTGGGACAGGACTACGAGCAGTACTTC; CDR3 protein: CASSLGQDYEQYF
clone size: -; V gene: TRBV5-1; J gene: TRBJ2-1; D gene: -; CDR3 DNA: TGCGCCAGCAGCTTGGTGGGTAGCGGAAAGCAGTTCTTC; CDR3 protein: CASSLVGSGKQFF
clone size: -; V gene: TRBV15; J gene: TRBJ2-5; D gene: -; CDR3 DNA: TGTGCCACCAAGGAATGGGACTCAGGAGAGACCCAGTACTTC; CDR3 protein: CATKEWDSGETQYF
clone size: -; V gene: TRBV5-1; J gene: TRBJ2-5; D gene: TRBD2; CDR3 DNA: TGCGCCAGCAGGACCGGGACTAGGGACGAGACCCAGTACTTC; CDR3 protein: CASRTGTRDETQYF
clone size: -; V gene: TRBV5-1; J gene: TRBJ2-5; D gene: -; CDR3 DNA: TGCGCCAGCAGCTTGTTTATTCAGGGGTACCAAGAGACCCAGTACTTC; CDR3 protein: CASSLFIQGYQETQYF
clone size: -; V gene: TRBV10-1; J gene: TRBJ2-5; D gene: TRBD2; CDR3 DNA: TGCGCCAGCAGTGTTGCGGGATCGGAGCGAACATGCGGGAGGGAAGAGACCCAGTACTTC; CDR3 protein: CASSVAGSERTCGREETQYF
clone size: -; V gene: TRBV29-1; J gene: TRBJ2-1; D gene: -; CDR3 DNA: TGCAGCGTTGTGTGGCAGGTAGCCTACAATGAGCAGTTCTTC; CDR3 protein: CSVVWQVAYNEQFF
clone size: -; V gene: TRBV25-1; J gene: TRBJ2-1; D gene: -; CDR3 DNA: TGTGCCAGCAAGGCAGGCTCCTACAATGAGCAGTTCTTC; CDR3 protein: CASKAGSYNEQFF
clone size: -; V gene: TRBV5-4; J gene: TRBJ1-1; D gene: TRBD1; CDR3 DNA: TGTGCCAGCAGTTATGACAGGGCTTACACTGAAGCTTTCTTT; CDR3 protein: CASSYDRAYTEAFF
clone size: -; V gene: TRBV21-1; J gene: TRBJ1-2; D gene: -; CDR3 DNA: TGTGGTTCGCACGGGAGGCGGGATGGCTACACCTTC; CDR3 protein: CGSHGRRDGYTF
clone size: once; V gene: TRBV9; J gene: TRBJ1-2; D gene: -; CDR3 DNA: TGTGCCAGCAGCGTAGGGTCGGAGTCCTATGGCTACACCTTC; CDR3 protein: CASSVGSESYGYTF